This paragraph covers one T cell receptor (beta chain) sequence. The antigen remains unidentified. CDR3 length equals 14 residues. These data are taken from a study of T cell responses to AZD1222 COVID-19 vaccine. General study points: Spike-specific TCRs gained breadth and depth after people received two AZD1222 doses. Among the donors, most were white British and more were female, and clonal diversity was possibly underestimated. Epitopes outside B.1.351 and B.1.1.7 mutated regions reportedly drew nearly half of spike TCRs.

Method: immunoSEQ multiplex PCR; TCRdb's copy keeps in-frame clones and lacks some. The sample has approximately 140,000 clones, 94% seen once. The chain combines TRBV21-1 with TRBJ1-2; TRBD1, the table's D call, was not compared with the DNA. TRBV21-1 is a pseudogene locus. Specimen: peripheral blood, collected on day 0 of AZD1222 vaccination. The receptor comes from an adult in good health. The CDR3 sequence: CAACLYTPNYGYTF. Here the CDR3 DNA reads TGTGCCGCCTGCTTATACACCCCTAACTATGGCTACACCTTC.